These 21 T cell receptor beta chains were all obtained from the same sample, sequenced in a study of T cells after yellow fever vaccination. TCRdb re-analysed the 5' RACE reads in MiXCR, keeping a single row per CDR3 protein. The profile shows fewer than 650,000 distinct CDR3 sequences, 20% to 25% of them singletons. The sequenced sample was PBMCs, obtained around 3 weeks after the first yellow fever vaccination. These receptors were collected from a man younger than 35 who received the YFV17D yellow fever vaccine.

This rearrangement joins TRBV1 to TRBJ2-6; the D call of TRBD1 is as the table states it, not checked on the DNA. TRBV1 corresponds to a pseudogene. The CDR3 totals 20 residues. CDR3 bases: TGCACCAGCAGCCAAGAACCCCCACAGCCTAACTCCTCTGGGGCCAACGTCCTGACTTTC. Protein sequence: CTSSQEPPQPNSSGANVLTF.

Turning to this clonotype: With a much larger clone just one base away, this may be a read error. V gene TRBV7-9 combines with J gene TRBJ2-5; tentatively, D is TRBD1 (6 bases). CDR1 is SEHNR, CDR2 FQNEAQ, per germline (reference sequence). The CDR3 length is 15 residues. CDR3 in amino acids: CPSSPLDRMTETQYF. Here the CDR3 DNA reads TGTCCCAGCAGCCCCCTGGACAGAATGACGGAGACCCAGTACTTC.

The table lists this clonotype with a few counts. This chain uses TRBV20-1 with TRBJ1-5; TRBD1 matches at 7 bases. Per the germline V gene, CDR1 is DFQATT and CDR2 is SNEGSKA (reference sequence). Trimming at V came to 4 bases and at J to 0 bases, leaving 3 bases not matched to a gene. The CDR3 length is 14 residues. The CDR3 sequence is CSATTGTSNQPQHF. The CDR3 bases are TGCAGTGCTACGACAGGGACTAGCAATCAGCCCCAGCATTTT.

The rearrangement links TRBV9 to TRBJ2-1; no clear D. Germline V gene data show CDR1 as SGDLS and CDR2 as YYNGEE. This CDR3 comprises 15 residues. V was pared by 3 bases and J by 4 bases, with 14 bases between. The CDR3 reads CASSAAAGRYNEQFF. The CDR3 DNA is TGTGCCAGCAGCGCAGCCGCTGGCAGGTACAATGAGCAGTTCTTC.

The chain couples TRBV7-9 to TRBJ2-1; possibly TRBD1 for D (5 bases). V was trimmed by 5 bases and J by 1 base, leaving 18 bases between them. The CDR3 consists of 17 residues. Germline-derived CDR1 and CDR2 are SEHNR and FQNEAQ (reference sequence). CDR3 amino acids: CASSAVDSLPSYNEQFF. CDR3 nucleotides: TGTGCCAGCAGCGCGGTTGACAGTCTACCTTCCTACAATGAGCAGTTCTTC. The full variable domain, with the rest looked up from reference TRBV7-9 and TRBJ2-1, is DTGVSQNPRHKITKRGQNVTFRCDPISEHNRLYWYRQTLGQGPEFLTYFQNEAQLEKSRLLSDRFSAERPKGSFSTLEIQRTEQGDSAMYLCASSAVDSLPSYNEQFFGPGTRLTVL.

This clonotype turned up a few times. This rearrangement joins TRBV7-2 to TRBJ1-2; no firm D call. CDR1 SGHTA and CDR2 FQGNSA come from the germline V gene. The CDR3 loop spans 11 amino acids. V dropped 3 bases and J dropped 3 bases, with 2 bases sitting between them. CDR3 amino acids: CASSFYYGYTF. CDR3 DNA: TGTGCCAGCAGCTTTTACTATGGCTACACCTTC. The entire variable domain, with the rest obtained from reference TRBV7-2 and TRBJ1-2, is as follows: GAGVSQSPSNKVTEKGKDVELRCDPISGHTALYWYRQSLGQGLEFLIYFQGNSAPDKSGLPSDRFSAERTGGSVSTLTIQRTQQEDSAVYLCASSFYYGYTFGSGTRLTVV.

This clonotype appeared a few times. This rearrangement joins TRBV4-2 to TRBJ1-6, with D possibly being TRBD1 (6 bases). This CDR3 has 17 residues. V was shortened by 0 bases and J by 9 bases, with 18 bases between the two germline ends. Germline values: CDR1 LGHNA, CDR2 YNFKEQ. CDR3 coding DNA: TGTGCCAGCAGCCAAGAGGCGCGTGGGCGAGGGGGTTCACCCCTCCACTTT. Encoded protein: CASSQEARGRGGSPLHF.

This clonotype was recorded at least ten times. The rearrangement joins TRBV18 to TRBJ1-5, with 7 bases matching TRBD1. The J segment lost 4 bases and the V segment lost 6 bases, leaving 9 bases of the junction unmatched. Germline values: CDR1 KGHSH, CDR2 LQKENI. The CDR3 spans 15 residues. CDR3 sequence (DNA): TGTGCCAGCTCCCCCAGGGGGGGCGGAAATCAGCCCCAGCATTTT. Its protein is CASSPRGGGNQPQHF.

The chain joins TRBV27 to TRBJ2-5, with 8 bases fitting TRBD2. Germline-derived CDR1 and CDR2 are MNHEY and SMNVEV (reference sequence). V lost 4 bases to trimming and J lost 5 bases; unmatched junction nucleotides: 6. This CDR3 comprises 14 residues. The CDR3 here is CASSSRGGLETQYF. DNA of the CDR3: TGTGCCAGCAGTTCTCGGGGGGGCCTCGAGACCCAGTACTTC.

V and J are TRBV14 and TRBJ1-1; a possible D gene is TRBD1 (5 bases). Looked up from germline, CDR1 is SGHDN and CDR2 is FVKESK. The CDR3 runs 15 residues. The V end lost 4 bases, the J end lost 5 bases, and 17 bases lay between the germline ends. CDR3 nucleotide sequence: TGTGCCAGCAGCCTTTTTGGGGGAGTGGGAACTGAAGCTTTCTTT. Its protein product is CASSLFGGVGTEAFF.

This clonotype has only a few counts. The CDR3 coding sequence is TGTGCCAGCAGCCTAGGGGGGTACAGGGCGAGGACCGGGGAGCTGTTTTTT. Amino acid sequence: CASSLGGYRARTGELFF. The chain is built from TRBV11-2 and TRBJ2-2; D is perhaps TRBD1 or TRBD2 (6 bases each). Germline V gene sequence: CDR1 SGHAT, CDR2 FQNNGV. V was clipped by 5 bases and J by 5 bases, with 21 bases between them. This CDR3 has 17 residues.

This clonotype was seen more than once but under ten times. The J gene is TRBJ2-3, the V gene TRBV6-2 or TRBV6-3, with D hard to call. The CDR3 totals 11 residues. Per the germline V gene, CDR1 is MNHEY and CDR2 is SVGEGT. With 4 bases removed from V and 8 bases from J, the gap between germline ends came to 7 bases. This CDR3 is CASSFVGTQYF. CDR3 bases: TGTGCCAGCAGTTTCGTCGGTACGCAGTATTTT.

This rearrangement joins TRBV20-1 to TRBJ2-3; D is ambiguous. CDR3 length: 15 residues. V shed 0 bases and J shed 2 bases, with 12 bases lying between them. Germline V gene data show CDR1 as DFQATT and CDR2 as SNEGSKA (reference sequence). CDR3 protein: CSARDVRSPTDTQYF. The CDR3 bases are TGCAGTGCTAGAGATGTCCGATCTCCCACAGATACGCAGTATTTT.

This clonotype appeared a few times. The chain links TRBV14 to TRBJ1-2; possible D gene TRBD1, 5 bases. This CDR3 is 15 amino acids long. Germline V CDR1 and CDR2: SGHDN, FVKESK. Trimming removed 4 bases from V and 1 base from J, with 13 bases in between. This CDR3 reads CASSRGGRDNYGYTF. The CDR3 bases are TGTGCCAGCAGCCGGGGGGGAAGAGATAACTATGGCTACACCTTC.

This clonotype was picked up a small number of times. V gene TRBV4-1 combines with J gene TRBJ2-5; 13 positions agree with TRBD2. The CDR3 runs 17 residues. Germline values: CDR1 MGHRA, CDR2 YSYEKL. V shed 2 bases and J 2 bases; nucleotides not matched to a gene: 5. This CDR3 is CASSQLRTSGSQETQYF. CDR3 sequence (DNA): TGCGCCAGCAGCCAATTGAGGACTAGCGGGAGTCAAGAGACCCAGTACTTC.

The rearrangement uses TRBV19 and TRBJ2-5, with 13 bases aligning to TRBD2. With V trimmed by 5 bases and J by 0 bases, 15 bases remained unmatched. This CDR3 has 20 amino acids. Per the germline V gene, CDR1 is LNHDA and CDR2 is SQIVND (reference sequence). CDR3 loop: CASSQPWTSGGRTHQETQYF. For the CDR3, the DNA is TGTGCCAGTAGTCAACCCTGGACTAGCGGGGGCCGGACTCACCAAGAGACCCAGTACTTC.

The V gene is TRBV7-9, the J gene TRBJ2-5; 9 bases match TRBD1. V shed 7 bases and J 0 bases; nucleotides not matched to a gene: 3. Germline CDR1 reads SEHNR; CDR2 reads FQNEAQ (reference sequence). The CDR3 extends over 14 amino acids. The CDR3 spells CASMRDRDQETQYF. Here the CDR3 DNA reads TGTGCCAGCATGCGGGACAGGGACCAAGAGACCCAGTACTTC.

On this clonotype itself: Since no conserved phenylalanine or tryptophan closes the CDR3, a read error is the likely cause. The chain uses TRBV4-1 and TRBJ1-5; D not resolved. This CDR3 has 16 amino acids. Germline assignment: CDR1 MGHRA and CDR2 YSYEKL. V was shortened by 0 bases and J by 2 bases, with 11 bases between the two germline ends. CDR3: CASSQEGSRGNQPQHY. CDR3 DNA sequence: TGCGCCAGCAGCCAAGAGGGGTCTAGGGGCAATCAGCCCCAGCATTAT.

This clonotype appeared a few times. CDR3 protein: CASSWHGRMNTEAFF. CDR3 bases: TGTGCCAGCAGTTGGCACGGGCGGATGAACACTGAAGCTTTCTTT. V gene TRBV6-5 combines with J gene TRBJ1-1; D unresolved. CDR1 is MNHEY, CDR2 SVGAGI, per germline. V lost 4 bases, J lost 0 bases, and 12 bases lay in between. The CDR3 has 15 residues.

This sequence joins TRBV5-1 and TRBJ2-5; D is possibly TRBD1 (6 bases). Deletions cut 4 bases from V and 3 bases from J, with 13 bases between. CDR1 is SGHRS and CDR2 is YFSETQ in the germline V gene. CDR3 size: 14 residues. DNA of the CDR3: TGCGCCAGCAGCGACTTAAAGGGGGAAGAGACCCAGTACTTC. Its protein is CASSDLKGEETQYF. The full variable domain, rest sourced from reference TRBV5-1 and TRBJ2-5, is KAGVTQTPRYLIKTRGQQVTLSCSPISGHRSVSWYQQTPGQGLQFLFEYFSETQRNKGNFPGRFSGRQFSNSRSEMNVSTLELGDSALYLCASSDLKGEETQYFGPGTRLLVL.

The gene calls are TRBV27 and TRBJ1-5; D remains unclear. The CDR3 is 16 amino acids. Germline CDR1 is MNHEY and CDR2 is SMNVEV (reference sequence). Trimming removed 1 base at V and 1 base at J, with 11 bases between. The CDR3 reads CASSLFSYGSNQPQHF. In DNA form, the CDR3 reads TGTGCCAGCAGTTTATTTTCCTATGGAAGCAATCAGCCCCAGCATTTT.